A single sample is the source of the 9 T cell receptor beta chains below, sequenced in a study of shared clonotypes between healthy human individuals. The assay was immunoSEQ multiplex PCR, and TCRdb's table has in-frame clones only and misses some. The sample lists some 380,000 clones, 90% to 98% occurring once. Sample: memory CD8+ T cells sorted from blood. Stated subset: CD45RO+ cells pooled with CCR7-negative TemRA cells. All receptors come from a man in his thirties or forties in good health.

The chain couples TRBV5-1 to TRBJ2-3, with 9 bases aligning to TRBD2. The CDR3 is made up of 16 amino acids. V trimming: 2 bases; J trimming: 6 bases; junction bases outside the gene matches: 10. The germline CDR1 and CDR2 sequences are SGHRS and YFSETQ. The CDR3 DNA reads TGCGCCAGCAGCTTATGGTTAGCGGGAGAAACGGATACGCAGTATTTT. It yields the protein CASSLWLAGETDTQYF.

The chain carries TRBV19 and TRBJ2-2; 9 bases fit TRBD1. The germline V gene has CDR1 LNHDA and CDR2 SQIVND (reference sequence). The trim removed 8 bases at V and 5 bases at J, leaving 0 bases unmatched. The CDR3 sequence is 12 residues long. The CDR3 reads CASDRGTGELFF. CDR3 sequence (DNA): TGTGCCAGTGACAGGGGGACCGGGGAGCTGTTTTTT.

DNA of the CDR3: TGTGCCAGTAGTATTGAGGGGGCGCCGGGAAACACCATATATTTT. Translation gives CASSIEGAPGNTIYF. The genes are TRBV19 and TRBJ1-3; 7 bases agree with TRBD1. V shed 3 bases, J shed 4 bases, and the junction held 6 bases outside the gene matches. The CDR3 is made up of 15 amino acids. Germline values: CDR1 LNHDA, CDR2 SQIVND (reference sequence).

This chain joins TRBV29-1 and TRBJ1-1, with a tentative D call TRBD1 (6 bases). The germline V and J ends were trimmed by 7 bases and 0 bases, with 12 bases remaining between them. CDR1 SQVTM and CDR2 ANQGSEA come from the germline V gene. This CDR3 comprises 13 residues. DNA for the CDR3: TGCAGCGGTGTAGGGGGTATGAACACTGAAGCTTTCTTT. Residues: CSGVGGMNTEAFF.

V is TRBV25-1 and J is TRBJ2-3, with TRBD2 as a possible D gene (6 bases). The CDR3 sequence is 16 residues long. Trimming removed 0 bases from V and 3 bases from J, with 13 bases in between. Germline loops: CDR1 MGHDK, CDR2 SYGVNS. The CDR3 bases are TGTGCCAGCAGTGAATATTGGGTTGGGACTACAGATACGCAGTATTTT. Amino acid sequence: CASSEYWVGTTDTQYF. The full variable domain, its missing parts supplied by reference TRBV25-1 and TRBJ2-3, is EADIYQTPRYLVIGTGKKITLECSQTMGHDKMYWYQQDPGMELHLIHYSYGVNSTEKGDLSSESTVSRIRTEHFPLTLESARPSHTSQYLCASSEYWVGTTDTQYFGPGTRLTVL.

The chain uses TRBV30 and TRBJ2-7; D uncertain. The CDR3 is 15 amino acids. V was shortened by 2 bases and J by 0 bases, with 14 bases between the two germline ends. Germline values: CDR1 GTSNPN, CDR2 SVGIG (reference sequence). The CDR3 here is CAWSFRTPISYEQYF. In DNA, the CDR3 is TGTGCCTGGAGTTTTAGAACACCGATCTCCTACGAGCAGTACTTC.

The CDR3 is CASTTRDLHPNEQYF. CDR3 nucleotide sequence: TGTGCCAGCACCACCAGGGACCTACATCCAAACGAGCAGTACTTC. The V gene is TRBV2, the J gene TRBJ2-7; D is tentatively TRBD1 or TRBD2 (5 bases each). This CDR3 is built from 15 residues. The germline V gene has CDR1 SNHLY and CDR2 FYNNEI. V was clipped by 7 bases and J by 5 bases, with 21 bases between them.

This clone came up once. V and J are TRBV6-6 and TRBJ2-1, with 12 nucleotides matching TRBD2. The CDR3 has 16 residues. The germline gives CDR1 MNHNY, CDR2 SVGAGI (reference sequence). V dropped 0 bases and J dropped 6; count of bases not matched to a gene: 3. CDR3 bases: TGTGCCAGCAGTTACTCGAAACTAGCGGGAGGCAATGAGCAGTTCTTC. Translated, it gives CASSYSKLAGGNEQFF.

As regards this clone: One end of the junction is discordant with germline, which a read error may explain. The chain carries TRBV13 and TRBJ1-4; TRBD1 is a possible D gene (6 bases). Looked up from germline, CDR1 is PRHDT and CDR2 is FYEKMQ (reference sequence). This CDR3 contains 17 residues. The CDR3 sequence is CASSPPKVGGAGEKLLF. In nucleotides, the CDR3 is TGTGCCAGCAGCCCCCCAAAAGTCGGGGGGGCAGGAGAAAAACTGCTTTTT.